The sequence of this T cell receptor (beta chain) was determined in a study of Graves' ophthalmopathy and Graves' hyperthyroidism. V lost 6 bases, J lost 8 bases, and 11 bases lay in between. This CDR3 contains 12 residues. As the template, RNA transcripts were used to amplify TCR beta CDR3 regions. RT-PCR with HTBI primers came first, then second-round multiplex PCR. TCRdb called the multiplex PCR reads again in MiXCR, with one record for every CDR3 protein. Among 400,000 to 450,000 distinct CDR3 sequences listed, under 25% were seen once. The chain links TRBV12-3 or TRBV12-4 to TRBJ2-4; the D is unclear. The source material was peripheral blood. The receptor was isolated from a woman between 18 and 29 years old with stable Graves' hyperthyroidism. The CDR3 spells CASSSPPDIQYF. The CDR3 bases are TGTGCCAGCAGCTCCCCCCCTGACATTCAGTACTTC.